Below are 9 T cell receptor beta chains sequenced from a single sample in a study of blood T cell repertoires in COVID-19. Using immunoSEQ multiplex PCR, the repertoire was profiled, and TCRdb retains in-frame clones only, with some absent. The sample yields some 250,000 clones, around 85% seen once. The sequenced sample was peripheral blood. Receptor source: a woman aged 25 to 39 who had recovered from COVID-19.

This clone showed up just a few times. The genes are TRBV27 and TRBJ2-3; 9 nucleotides align to TRBD2. V shed 10 bases, J shed 6 bases, and the junction held 11 bases outside the gene matches. The length of the CDR3 is 14 residues. Germline V CDR1 and CDR2: MNHEY, SMNVEV (reference sequence). CDR3 nucleotide sequence: TGTGCCACCCGGCTAGCGGGGCCGGCGGATACGCAGTATTTT. This gives the protein CATRLAGPADTQYF.

The rearrangement joins TRBV5-1 to TRBJ1-4; 10 bases are a match to TRBD1. This CDR3 is 15 amino acids long. J gave up 8 bases and V 0 bases, and 4 bases lay outside the gene matches. Germline V lookup: CDR1 SGHRS, CDR2 YFSETQ. The CDR3 loop is CASSLAGTGVEKLFF. The CDR3 DNA follows: TGCGCCAGCAGCTTGGCGGGGACAGGGGTCGAAAAACTGTTTTTT.

The chain recombines TRBV10-3 with TRBJ2-3; 10 nucleotides align to TRBD1. The CDR3 covers 18 residues. V lost 4 bases and J lost 2; bases outside the gene matches: 12. Germline V gene data show CDR1 as ENHRY and CDR2 as SYGVKD. The CDR3 coding sequence is TGTGCCATCAGTGTTCGTCCACCGACAGGGGGCGCCACAGATACGCAGTATTTT. It is translated as CAISVRPPTGGATDTQYF.

V and J are TRBV12-3 or TRBV12-4 and TRBJ2-7; D unclear. This CDR3 has 12 residues. The ends were cut back, 3 bases at V and 1 base at J, with 4 bases in the middle. The CDR3 sequence is CASSFLSYEQYF. CDR3 DNA: TGTGCCAGCAGTTTCCTATCCTACGAGCAGTACTTC.

The rearrangement uses TRBV10-2 and TRBJ2-7; D unclear. The CDR3 has 15 amino acids. V lost 0 bases to trimming and J lost 4 bases, with 13 bases between them. CDR1 WSHSY and CDR2 SAAADI come from the germline V gene. CDR3 in amino acids: CASSESTAARYEQYF. The CDR3 DNA reads as TGCGCCAGCAGTGAGTCTACCGCTGCCAGATACGAGCAGTACTTC.

Of note for this clone: The same CDR3 also results from other DNA sequences found in this sample. The rearrangement uses TRBV6-6 and TRBJ2-7, with 10 bases that match TRBD1. The CDR3 contains 15 residues. Germline CDR1 is MNHNY and CDR2 is SVGAGI (reference sequence). With 5 bases clipped from V and 4 bases from J, the junction kept 8 bases outside the gene matches. The CDR3 sequence is CASSPRQGAAYEQYF. DNA of the CDR3: TGTGCCAGCAGTCCGAGACAGGGGGCGGCATACGAGCAGTACTTC.

This rearrangement joins TRBV19 to TRBJ2-3; TRBD2 matches 12 bases. V was clipped by 0 bases and J by 0 bases; unmatched bases: 1. CDR1 and CDR2 (germline): LNHDA, SQIVND (reference sequence). This CDR3 is built from 17 residues. CDR3 protein: CASSIDGLAGSTDTQYF. The CDR3 DNA sequence: TGTGCCAGTAGTATAGATGGACTAGCGGGGAGCACAGATACGCAGTATTTT.

CDR3 nucleotides: TGTGCCAGCAGTTACTCACGGGGATACACTGAAGCTTTCTTT. It yields the protein CASSYSRGYTEAFF. The gene calls are TRBV6-2 or TRBV6-3 and TRBJ1-1; D gene uncertain. Per the germline V gene, CDR1 is MNHEY and CDR2 is SVGEGT. The V gene lost 0 bases and the J gene lost 3 bases, with 8 bases spanning the gap. The CDR3 covers 14 residues.

The chain joins TRBV11-3 to TRBJ2-1; 9 nucleotides agree with TRBD2. CDR1 SGHNT and CDR2 YENEEA come from the germline V gene. Losses at the gene ends were 3 bases for V and 0 bases for J; bases not matched to a gene: 3. The CDR3 runs to 16 residues. DNA for the CDR3: TGTGCCAGCAGCTTCGCGCGGGGGGGCTCCTACAATGAGCAGTTCTTC. Protein sequence: CASSFARGGSYNEQFF.